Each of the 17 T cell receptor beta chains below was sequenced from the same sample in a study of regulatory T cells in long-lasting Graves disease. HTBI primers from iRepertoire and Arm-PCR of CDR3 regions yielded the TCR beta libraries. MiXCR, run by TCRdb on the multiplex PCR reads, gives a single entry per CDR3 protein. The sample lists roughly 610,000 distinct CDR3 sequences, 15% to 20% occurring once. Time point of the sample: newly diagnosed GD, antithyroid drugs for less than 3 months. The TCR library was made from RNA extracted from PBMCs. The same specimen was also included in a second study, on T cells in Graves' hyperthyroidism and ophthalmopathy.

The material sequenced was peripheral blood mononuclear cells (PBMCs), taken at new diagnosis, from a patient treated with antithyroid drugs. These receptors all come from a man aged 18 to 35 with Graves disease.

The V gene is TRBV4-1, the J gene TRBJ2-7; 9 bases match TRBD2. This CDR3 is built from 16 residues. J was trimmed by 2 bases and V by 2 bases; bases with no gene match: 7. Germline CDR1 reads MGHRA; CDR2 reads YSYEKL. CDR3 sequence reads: CASSQTGTSSAYEQYF. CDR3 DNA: TGCGCCAGCAGCCAAACCGGGACTAGCAGTGCCTACGAGCAGTACTTC.

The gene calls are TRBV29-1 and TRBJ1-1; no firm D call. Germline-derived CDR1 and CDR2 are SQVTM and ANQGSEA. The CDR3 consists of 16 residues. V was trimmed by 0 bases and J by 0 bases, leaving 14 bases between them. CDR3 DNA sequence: TGCAGCGTTGAAGATCGAGCTAGACTCCTGAACACTGAAGCTTTCTTT. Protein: CSVEDRARLLNTEAFF.

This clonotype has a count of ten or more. In DNA form, the CDR3 reads TGTGCCAGCAACGGAAGACAGGGGCTGGATACGCAGTATTTT. The encoded protein is CASNGRQGLDTQYF. This chain joins TRBV2 and TRBJ2-3; TRBD1 aligns across 8 bases. The V and J ends lost 7 bases and 6 bases, in that order; junction bases with no gene match: 9. Germline assignment: CDR1 SNHLY and CDR2 FYNNEI. The CDR3 loop spans 14 amino acids.

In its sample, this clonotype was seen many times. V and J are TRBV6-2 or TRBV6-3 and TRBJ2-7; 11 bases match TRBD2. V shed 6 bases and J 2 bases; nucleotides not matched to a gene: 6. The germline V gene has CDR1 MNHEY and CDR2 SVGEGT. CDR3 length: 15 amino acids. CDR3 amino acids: CASSLLAGVPYEQYF. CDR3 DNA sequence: TGTGCCAGCAGCTTACTAGCGGGAGTCCCCTACGAGCAGTACTTC.

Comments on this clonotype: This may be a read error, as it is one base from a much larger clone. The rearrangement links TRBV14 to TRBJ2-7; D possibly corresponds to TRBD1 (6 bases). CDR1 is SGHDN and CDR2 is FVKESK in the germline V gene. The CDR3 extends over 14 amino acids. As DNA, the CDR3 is TGTGCCAGCAGCGCTCACAGGGAATCCTACAAGCAGTACTTC. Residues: CASSAHRESYKQYF.

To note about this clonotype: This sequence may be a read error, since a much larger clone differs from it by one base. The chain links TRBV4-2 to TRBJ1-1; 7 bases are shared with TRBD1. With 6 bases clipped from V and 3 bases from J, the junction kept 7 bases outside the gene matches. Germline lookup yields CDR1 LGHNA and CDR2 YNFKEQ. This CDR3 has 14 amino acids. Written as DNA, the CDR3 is TGTGCCAGCAGTCGGGACAGCCTGGACACTGAAGCTTTCTTT. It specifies CASSRDSLDTEAFF.

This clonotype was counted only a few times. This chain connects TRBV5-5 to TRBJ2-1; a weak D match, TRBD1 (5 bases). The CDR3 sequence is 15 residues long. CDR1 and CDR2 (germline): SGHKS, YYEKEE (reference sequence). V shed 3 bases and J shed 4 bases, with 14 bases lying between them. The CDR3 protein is CASSSRQPVYNEQFF. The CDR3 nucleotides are TGTGCCAGCAGCTCCCGACAGCCAGTATACAATGAGCAGTTCTTC. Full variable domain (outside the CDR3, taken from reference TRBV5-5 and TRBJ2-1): DAGVTQSPTHLIKTRGQQVTLRCSPISGHKSVSWYQQVLGQGPQFIFQYYEKEERGRGNFPDRFSARQFPNYSSELNVNALLLGDSALYLCASSSRQPVYNEQFFGPGTRLTVL.

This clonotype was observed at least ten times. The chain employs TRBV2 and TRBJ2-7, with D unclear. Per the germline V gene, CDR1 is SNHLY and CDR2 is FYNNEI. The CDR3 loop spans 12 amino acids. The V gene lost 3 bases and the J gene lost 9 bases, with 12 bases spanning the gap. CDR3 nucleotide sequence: TGTGCCAGCAGTGACAGCTACTCATGGCAGTACTTC. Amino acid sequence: CASSDSYSWQYF.

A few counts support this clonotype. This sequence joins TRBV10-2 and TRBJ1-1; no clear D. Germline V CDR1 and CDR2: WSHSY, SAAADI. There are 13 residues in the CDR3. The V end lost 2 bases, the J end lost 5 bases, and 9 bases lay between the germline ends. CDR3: CASSENVWTEAFF. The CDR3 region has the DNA TGCGCCAGCAGTGAGAATGTTTGGACTGAAGCTTTCTTT.

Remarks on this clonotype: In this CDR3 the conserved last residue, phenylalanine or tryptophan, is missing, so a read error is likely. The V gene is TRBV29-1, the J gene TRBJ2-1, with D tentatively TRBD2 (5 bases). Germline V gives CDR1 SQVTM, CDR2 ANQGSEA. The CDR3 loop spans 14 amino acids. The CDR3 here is CSVYPGQGGNEQFL. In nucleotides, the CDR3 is TGCAGTGTCTACCCGGGCCAAGGAGGCAATGAGCAGTTCCTC.

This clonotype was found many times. CDR3 loop: CASSLGPSGANVLTF. The CDR3 coding sequence is TGCGCCAGCAGCTTGGGCCCATCTGGGGCCAACGTCCTGACTTTC. The J gene is TRBJ2-6, the V gene TRBV5-1; no clear D gene. The V end lost 0 bases, the J end lost 1 base, and 5 bases lay between the germline ends. CDR1 and CDR2 from the germline V gene are SGHRS and YFSETQ. The CDR3 is made up of 15 amino acids.

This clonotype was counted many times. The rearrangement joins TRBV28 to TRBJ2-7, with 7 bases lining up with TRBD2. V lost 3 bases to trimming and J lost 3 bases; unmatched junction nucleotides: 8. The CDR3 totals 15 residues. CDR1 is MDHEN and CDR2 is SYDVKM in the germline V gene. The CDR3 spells CASSFSGKGLYEQYF. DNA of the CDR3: TGTGCCAGCAGTTTCAGCGGGAAGGGCCTCTACGAGCAGTACTTC. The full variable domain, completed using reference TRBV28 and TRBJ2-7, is DVKVTQSSRYLVKRTGEKVFLECVQDMDHENMFWYRQDPGLGLRLIYFSYDVKMKEKGDIPEGYSVSREKKERFSLILESASTNQTSMYLCASSFSGKGLYEQYFGPGTRLTVT.

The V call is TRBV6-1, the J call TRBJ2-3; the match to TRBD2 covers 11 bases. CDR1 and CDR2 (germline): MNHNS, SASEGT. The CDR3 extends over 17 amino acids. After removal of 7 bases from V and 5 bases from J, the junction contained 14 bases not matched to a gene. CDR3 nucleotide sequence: TGTGCCAGCAAACCCCTCCTACTAGCGGGAGTTCTAGATACGCAGTATTTT. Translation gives CASKPLLLAGVLDTQYF.

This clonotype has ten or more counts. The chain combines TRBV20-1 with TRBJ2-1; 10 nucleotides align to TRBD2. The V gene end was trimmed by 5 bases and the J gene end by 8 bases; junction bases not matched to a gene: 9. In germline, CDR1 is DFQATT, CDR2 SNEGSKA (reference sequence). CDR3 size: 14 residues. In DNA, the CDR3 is TGCAGTGCTGGACTAGCGGAGGGGGGGGATGAGCAGTTCTTC. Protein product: CSAGLAEGGDEQFF.

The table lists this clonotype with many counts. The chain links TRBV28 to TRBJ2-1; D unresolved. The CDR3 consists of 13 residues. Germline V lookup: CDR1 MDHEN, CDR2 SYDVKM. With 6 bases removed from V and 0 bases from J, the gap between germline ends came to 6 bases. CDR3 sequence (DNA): TGTGCCAGCAGGGAGAACTCCTACAATGAGCAGTTCTTC. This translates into CASRENSYNEQFF.

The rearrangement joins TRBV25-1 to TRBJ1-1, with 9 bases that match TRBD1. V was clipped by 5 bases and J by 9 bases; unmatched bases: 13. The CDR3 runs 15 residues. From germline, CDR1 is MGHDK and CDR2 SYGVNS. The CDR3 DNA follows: TGTGCCAGCAGTACACTCCGGGACAGGGAAGGGAAAGCTTTCTTT. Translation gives CASSTLRDREGKAFF. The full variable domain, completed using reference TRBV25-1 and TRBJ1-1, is EADIYQTPRYLVIGTGKKITLECSQTMGHDKMYWYQQDPGMELHLIHYSYGVNSTEKGDLSSESTVSRIRTEHFPLTLESARPSHTSQYLCASSTLRDREGKAFFGQGTRLTVV.

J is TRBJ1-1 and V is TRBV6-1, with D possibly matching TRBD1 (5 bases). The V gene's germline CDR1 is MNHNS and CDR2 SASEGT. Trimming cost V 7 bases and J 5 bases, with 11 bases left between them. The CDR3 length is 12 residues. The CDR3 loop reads CASIPGKTEAFF. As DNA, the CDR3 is TGTGCCAGCATACCAGGGAAGACTGAAGCTTTCTTT.